The 17 T cell receptor beta chains below come from one sample, sequenced in a study of vaccination and CD4 T cells after COVID-19. Sequence data for DNA of cultured CD4+ T cells were generated by the Oncomine TCR Beta short-read assay. TCRdb fed the PCR reads into MiXCR, producing one record per CDR3 protein. Counted here are about 16,000 distinct CDR3 sequences, around 55% occurring once; the ten biggest clones make up more than 15%. The time point was: late sampling 161 to 241 days after vaccination in three convalescent patients. Treatment noted: approximately nine-day PBMC culture with coronavirus spike peptide pools or control peptides (ViraFEST assay). Their target antigens are unknown. This specimen consisted of CD4+ T cells from blood, cultured in vitro, obtained about 7 months after SARS-CoV-2 vaccination. These TCRs come from a human donor who had recovered from COVID-19.

This clonotype has a handful of counts. V gene TRBV5-1 combines with J gene TRBJ2-5; D is unresolved. Germline V gene data show CDR1 as SGHRS and CDR2 as YFSETQ. The CDR3 has 14 amino acids. V gave up 0 bases and J gave up 1 base, with 7 bases separating them. CDR3 DNA: TGCGCCAGCAGCTTGGTCCCGTTCCAAGAGACCCAGTACTTC. Protein sequence: CASSLVPFQETQYF.

The chain recombines TRBV4-2 with TRBJ2-5, with 9 bases that match TRBD2. CDR3 length equals 15 residues. The V and J ends lost 1 base and 4 bases, in that order; junction bases with no gene match: 4. Germline V CDR1 and CDR2: LGHNA, YNFKEQ. The CDR3 DNA is TGTGCCAGCAGCCAAGGTTCACTAGCGGGAGAGACCCAGTACTTC. Protein product: CASSQGSLAGETQYF.

This clonotype was recorded a few times. The chain combines TRBV6-5 with TRBJ1-2, with D unresolved. Germline-derived CDR1 and CDR2 are MNHEY and SVGAGI. Trimming removed 0 bases from V and 3 bases from J, with 14 bases in between. CDR3 length: 16 amino acids. CDR3 DNA: TGTGCCAGCAGTTACTCCGGGAGCAGCGCGTACTATGGCTACACCTTC. Amino acids: CASSYSGSSAYYGYTF.

This clonotype has more than one count but fewer than ten. The J gene is TRBJ2-7, the V gene TRBV7-9, with D perhaps matching TRBD1 or TRBD2 (5 bases each). CDR1 is SEHNR, CDR2 FQNEAQ, per germline (reference sequence). The CDR3 has 13 amino acids. Trimming pared 1 base from V and 4 bases from J, leaving 8 bases between. CDR3 amino acids: CASSLGDQYEQYF. The CDR3 DNA is TGTGCCAGCAGCTTAGGGGACCAGTACGAGCAGTACTTC.

J is TRBJ2-7 and V is TRBV6-1; 7 bases agree with TRBD1. The CDR3 has 12 amino acids. After removal of 6 bases from V and 9 bases from J, the junction contained 8 bases not matched to a gene. The germline V gene encodes CDR1 MNHNS and CDR2 SASEGT. For the CDR3, the DNA is TGTGCCAGCAGCTCGAGGGGGCGCTGGCAGTACTTC. This gives the protein CASSSRGRWQYF.

The chain combines TRBV5-3 with TRBJ2-5, with D unclear. TRBV5-3 counts as an open reading frame of uncertain function. Deletions cut 8 bases from V and 2 bases from J, with 19 bases between. This CDR3 has 15 residues. In DNA, the CDR3 is TGTGCCAGCAGCCAAGATGGCGTTTTTCAAGAGACCCAGTACTTC. Translation: CASSQDGVFQETQYF.

This clonotype was detected a few times. At one of its ends the junction is not consistent with the germline gene, which may arise from a read error. V and J are TRBV20-1 and TRBJ2-4, with D possibly matching TRBD2 (6 bases). This CDR3 comprises 11 residues. Germline CDR1 reads DFQATT; CDR2 reads SNEGSKA (reference sequence). CDR3 sequence: CSASLGGILIF. The DNA of the CDR3 is TGCAGTGCTAGTTTGGGCGGGATCCTCATCTTC.

The V and J genes are TRBV20-1 and TRBJ2-7; TRBD1 is a possible D gene (6 bases). CDR3 length equals 15 residues. CDR1 is DFQATT and CDR2 is SNEGSKA in the germline V gene (reference sequence). V was clipped by 0 bases and J by 1 base, with 13 bases between them. CDR3 in DNA: TGCAGTGCTAGAGATTGGGCAGGGGTGTCCTACGAGCAGTACTTC. It codes for CSARDWAGVSYEQYF.

The chain recombines TRBV7-2 with TRBJ2-3, with TRBD2 matching 9 bases. This CDR3 has 16 amino acids. Germline CDR1 is SGHTA and CDR2 is FQGNSA. V dropped 11 bases and J dropped 8; count of bases not matched to a gene: 20. CDR3 coding DNA: TGTGCCGGCACCCCCGAGCCGCGGGGGGGCCGAGGTACGCAGTATTTT. Protein product: CAGTPEPRGGRGTQYF.

The CDR3: CASSQWLGTDTQYF. CDR3 nucleotides: TGCGCCAGCAGCCAATGGTTGGGTACAGATACGCAGTATTTT. The chain has TRBV4-3 and TRBJ2-3; D unclear. Germline CDR1 and CDR2: LGHNA and YSLEER. V lost 2 bases to trimming and J lost 3 bases, with 9 bases between them. The CDR3 is 14 residues long.

The CDR3 region has the DNA TGCAGTGCCAGACCAAGTTCGCGGCTGGGATCGGAGCAGTACTTC. Its translation: CSARPSSRLGSEQYF. The rearrangement links TRBV20-1 to TRBJ2-7; D is unclear. V was shortened by 6 bases and J by 7 bases, with 25 bases between the two germline ends. Germline assignment: CDR1 DFQATT and CDR2 SNEGSKA (reference sequence). The CDR3 is made up of 15 amino acids.

This clonotype was observed a few times. The V and J genes are TRBV20-1 and TRBJ1-3; no reliable D call. Germline-derived CDR1 and CDR2 are DFQATT and SNEGSKA (reference sequence). Trimming stripped 1 base from V and 2 bases from J, with 3 bases between. This CDR3 has 12 residues. As DNA, the CDR3 is TGCAGTGCTAGAGCACCTGGAAACACCATATATTTT. It encodes CSARAPGNTIYF.

This clonotype has a single count. The rearrangement uses TRBV4-1 and TRBJ2-3, with D possibly TRBD1 on 7 matching bases. Trimming cost V 3 bases and J 2 bases, with 18 bases left between them. CDR1 MGHRA and CDR2 YSYEKL come from the germline V gene. The CDR3 is 17 residues long. CDR3 sequence (DNA): TGCGCCAGCAGCCACCCGGCGGGGACAGACCTCACAGATACGCAGTATTTT. Encoded protein: CASSHPAGTDLTDTQYF.

The chain is built from TRBV20-1 and TRBJ1-3; 8 nucleotides match TRBD1. Germline V gives CDR1 DFQATT, CDR2 SNEGSKA (reference sequence). V was pared by 6 bases and J by 8 bases, with 12 bases of the junction left unmatched. The CDR3 covers 14 residues. The CDR3: CSAQRTGLLDTIYF. The CDR3 region has the DNA TGCAGTGCGCAAAGGACAGGGTTATTGGACACCATATATTTT.

This clonotype was seen only a few times. The rearrangement uses TRBV20-1 and TRBJ2-3; TRBD1 agrees at 7 bases. The germline V gene has CDR1 DFQATT and CDR2 SNEGSKA (reference sequence). With 3 bases clipped from V and 1 base from J, the junction kept 7 bases outside the gene matches. This CDR3 is 15 amino acids long. CDR3 residues: CSASYEGAGTDTQYF. The CDR3 DNA follows: TGCAGTGCTAGTTATGAGGGGGCGGGCACAGATACGCAGTATTTT.

This clonotype came up a few times. J is TRBJ2-7 and V is TRBV20-1; possibly TRBD2 for D (6 bases). Germline V gene data show CDR1 as DFQATT and CDR2 as SNEGSKA (reference sequence). The CDR3 has 13 amino acids. V lost 3 bases and J 7 bases, leaving 16 bases between the germline ends. In nucleotides, the CDR3 is TGCAGTGCTAGGCCGGGATCGGCGGGGGAGCAGTACTTC. It is translated as CSARPGSAGEQYF.

The chain combines TRBV19 with TRBJ2-2, with D tentatively TRBD2 (5 bases). The germline CDR1 and CDR2 sequences are LNHDA and SQIVND (reference sequence). The CDR3 covers 15 residues. Trimming cost V 1 base and J 4 bases, with 10 bases left between them. CDR3 in amino acids: CASSIGGPGTGELFF. The CDR3 nucleotides read TGTGCCAGTAGTATAGGAGGGCCGGGCACCGGGGAGCTGTTTTTT. Together with reference TRBV19 and TRBJ2-2, the CDR3 gives the full variable domain: DGGITQSPKYLFRKEGQNVTLSCEQNLNHDAMYWYRQDPGQGLRLIYYSQIVNDFQKGDIAEGYSVSREKKESFPLTVTSAQKNPTAFYLCASSIGGPGTGELFFGEGSRLTVL.